This passage covers 27 T cell receptor beta chains from one sample sequenced in a study of early T cells in non-severe SARS-CoV-2 infection. TCRdb independently ran MiXCR on the 5' RACE reads; one entry per CDR3 protein. The sample consists of about 59,000 distinct CDR3 sequences, about 13% of them appearing once. Sequenced material: whole blood, taken at baseline. These receptors all come from an adult who was a healthcare worker with PCR-confirmed SARS-CoV-2 infection or an uninfected control (not recorded which).

This clonotype was counted a few times. Written as DNA, the CDR3 is TGTGCCAGCAGCAAGGACGGTCCGAACACTGAAGCTTTCTTT. Protein product: CASSKDGPNTEAFF. The V and J genes are TRBV11-3 and TRBJ1-1; unclear D gene. Germline V lookup: CDR1 SGHNT, CDR2 YENEEA. The CDR3 has 14 amino acids. Deletions cut 5 bases from V and 1 base from J, with 11 bases between.

This chain connects TRBV21-1 to TRBJ1-6; the DNA was not used to check the table's D call, TRBD1. TRBV21-1 is a documented pseudogene. The CDR3 contains 17 residues. CDR3 in DNA: TGTGCCAGCAGCCCCCTTAGGAGGGGACAGCATAATTCACCCCTCCACTTT. Its protein product is CASSPLRRGQHNSPLHF.

This clonotype was observed a handful of times. The gene calls are TRBV19 and TRBJ2-2, with 9 nucleotides matching TRBD2. CDR3 length: 16 residues. Germline CDR1 is LNHDA and CDR2 is SQIVND (reference sequence). The J segment lost 0 bases and the V segment lost 3 bases, leaving 2 bases of the junction unmatched. This CDR3 is CASSMASGTNTGELFF. CDR3 nucleotide sequence: TGTGCCAGTAGTATGGCTAGCGGGACGAACACCGGGGAGCTGTTTTTT.

Only a few counts were recorded for this clonotype. The V gene is TRBV5-1, the J gene TRBJ2-2; the D gene is possibly TRBD2 (5 bases). The CDR3 totals 15 residues. Looked up from germline, CDR1 is SGHRS and CDR2 is YFSETQ. V was pared by 4 bases and J by 4 bases, with 14 bases between. Here the CDR3 reads CASSRGRPGTGELFF. Here the CDR3 DNA reads TGCGCCAGCAGCCGAGGGCGTCCGGGCACCGGGGAGCTGTTTTTT.

The J gene is TRBJ2-4, the V gene TRBV5-1, with 10 bases identical to TRBD2. CDR1 is SGHRS and CDR2 is YFSETQ in the germline V gene. This CDR3 is 16 amino acids long. V was clipped by 0 bases and J by 4 bases; unmatched bases: 4. The CDR3 region has the DNA TGCGCCAGCAGCTTGGCTAGCGGGGGTGCGAAAAACATTCAGTACTTC. Translating it yields CASSLASGGAKNIQYF. Complete variable domain (other parts from reference TRBV5-1 and TRBJ2-4): KAGVTQTPRYLIKTRGQQVTLSCSPISGHRSVSWYQQTPGQGLQFLFEYFSETQRNKGNFPGRFSGRQFSNSRSEMNVSTLELGDSALYLCASSLASGGAKNIQYFGAGTRLSVL.

The rearrangement links TRBV13 to TRBJ1-2; D gene unclear. The germline CDR1 and CDR2 sequences are PRHDT and FYEKMQ (reference sequence). Trimming took 7 bases from V and 4 from J, leaving 16 bases between them. This CDR3 spans 14 amino acids. CDR3 in DNA: TGTGCCAGCATCAACCGGGGTCATTTCTATGGCTACACCTTC. Protein product: CASINRGHFYGYTF.

The CDR3 nucleotides are TGTGCCAGCAGCGAATCCGGCTCCCCGTACGAGCAGTACTTC. It specifies CASSESGSPYEQYF. The V and J genes are TRBV7-2 and TRBJ2-7; no definite D call. Germline CDR1 reads SGHTA; CDR2 reads FQGNSA. The CDR3 covers 14 residues. V was clipped by 5 bases and J by 4 bases, with 15 bases between them.

V gene TRBV7-2 combines with J gene TRBJ2-2, with TRBD2 matching over 9 bases. Looked up from germline, CDR1 is SGHTA and CDR2 is FQGNSA. V lost 5 bases to trimming and J lost 1 base; unmatched junction nucleotides: 5. The CDR3 covers 16 residues. CDR3 sequence: CASSKVAGVNTGELFF. The CDR3 DNA is TGTGCCAGCAGCAAAGTAGCGGGGGTGAACACCGGGGAGCTGTTTTTT.

This chain uses TRBV11-2 with TRBJ2-7; a weak D match, TRBD1 (5 bases). V was shortened by 4 bases and J by 4 bases, with 14 bases between the two germline ends. This CDR3 contains 14 residues. Germline CDR1 and CDR2: SGHAT and FQNNGV. The CDR3 is CASSSAAGRYEQYF. CDR3 nucleotide sequence: TGTGCCAGCAGCTCTGCAGCAGGGCGGTACGAGCAGTACTTC.

This sequence joins TRBV7-3 and TRBJ2-7; D may match TRBD1 or TRBD2 (5 bases each). There are 15 residues in the CDR3. Germline V gives CDR1 SGHTA, CDR2 FQGTGA. The V end was cut by 5 bases, the J end by 7 bases, with 21 bases between. Written as DNA, the CDR3 is TGTGCCAGCAGCGTAGAAGGGACCTTCGGGGAAGAGCAGTACTTC. As protein: CASSVEGTFGEEQYF.

This clonotype was observed a handful of times. The chain combines TRBV7-8 with TRBJ1-2; D possibly corresponds to TRBD1 (5 bases). Germline V gene lookup returns CDR1 SGHVS and CDR2 FQNEAQ. CDR3 size: 13 residues. Trimming pared 5 bases from V and 3 bases from J, leaving 10 bases between. The CDR3 protein is CASSTRVDYGYTF. The CDR3 nucleotides read TGTGCCAGCAGCACCAGGGTTGACTATGGCTACACCTTC.

The V gene is TRBV24-1, the J gene TRBJ2-2; 7 positions agree with TRBD2. The CDR3 has 17 amino acids. Germline V gene sequence: CDR1 KGHDR, CDR2 SFDVKD. V dropped 2 bases and J dropped 6; count of bases not matched to a gene: 11. Here the CDR3 reads CATSDWGSGARSGELFF. In nucleotides, the CDR3 is TGTGCCACCAGTGATTGGGGGAGCGGGGCGAGGTCCGGGGAGCTGTTTTTT.

This chain joins TRBV4-1 and TRBJ2-1, with D unclear. This CDR3 spans 12 amino acids. Trimming cost V 8 bases and J 6 bases, with 11 bases left between them. The V gene's germline CDR1 is MGHRA and CDR2 YSYEKL. The CDR3 here is CASGAATNEQFF. CDR3 DNA sequence: TGCGCCAGCGGAGCAGCCACCAATGAGCAGTTCTTC.

The genes are TRBV2 and TRBJ1-1, with D uncertain. This CDR3 is built from 14 residues. Trimming stripped 6 bases from V and 1 base from J, with 12 bases between. The germline CDR1 and CDR2 sequences are SNHLY and FYNNEI. DNA of the CDR3: TGTGCCAGCAGGATTGGGCGGGGGAACACTGAAGCTTTCTTT. Protein sequence: CASRIGRGNTEAFF.

This clonotype was counted only a few times. The chain recombines TRBV5-1 with TRBJ2-1; TRBD1 might be the D (6 bases). Germline V gene sequence: CDR1 SGHRS, CDR2 YFSETQ. The CDR3 length is 13 residues. V lost 6 bases and J lost 9, with 16 bases in between. The CDR3 nucleotides are TGCGCCAGCACCATAATGGGGGCATCTGAGCAGTTCTTC. Translated, it gives CASTIMGASEQFF.

The sample holds a few counts of this clonotype. The V and J genes are TRBV5-1 and TRBJ2-3; weak D call: TRBD1 (5 bases). With 4 bases removed from V and 12 bases from J, the gap between germline ends came to 15 bases. The CDR3 covers 12 residues. Germline CDR1 and CDR2: SGHRS and YFSETQ. Here the CDR3 reads CASSPRTDIQYF. CDR3 nucleotide sequence: TGCGCCAGCAGCCCCAGGACGGACATACAGTATTTT.

This chain connects TRBV7-9 to TRBJ2-3; 8 bases match TRBD1. V shed 7 bases, J shed 1 base, and the junction held 13 bases outside the gene matches. The germline CDR1 and CDR2 sequences are SEHNR and FQNEAQ (reference sequence). The CDR3 is 17 residues long. The CDR3 is CASTPDRVMSRTDTQYF. The CDR3 bases are TGTGCCAGCACTCCGGACAGGGTCATGTCCCGCACAGATACGCAGTATTTT.

V and J are TRBV11-2 and TRBJ2-7, with TRBD2 identical over 8 bases. The CDR3 is 17 residues long. In germline, CDR1 is SGHAT, CDR2 FQNNGV. Unmatched junction bases numbered 16, after V lost 6 bases and J lost 3 bases. CDR3 sequence reads: CASSHREGTRRFYEQYF. The CDR3 region has the DNA TGTGCCAGCAGTCACAGGGAGGGGACTAGGCGATTCTACGAGCAGTACTTC.

This clonotype showed up many times. An end of the junction differs from the germline gene, which may be a read error. V gene TRBV11-2 combines with J gene TRBJ1-1; 7 bases agree with TRBD1. The CDR3 loop spans 17 amino acids. CDR1 is SGHAT and CDR2 is FQNNGV in the germline V gene. CDR3 DNA: TGTGCCAGCAGCTTAGTTCCCAACGGACAGGAAAACACTGAAGTTTTCTTT. Protein product: CASSLVPNGQENTEVFF.

This clonotype has a single count. V and J are TRBV7-9 and TRBJ2-7; no clear D. The germline gives CDR1 SEHNR, CDR2 FQNEAQ (reference sequence). The length of the CDR3 is 16 residues. V was pared by 5 bases and J by 3 bases, with 20 bases between. The CDR3 nucleotides read TGTGCCAGCAGCCCAAAACCCCGGGCGAAGGGCTACGAGCAGTACTTC. Residues: CASSPKPRAKGYEQYF.

This chain uses TRBV12-3 or TRBV12-4 with TRBJ2-1; D is uncertain. Deletions cut 2 bases from V and 3 bases from J, with 14 bases between. The CDR3 loop spans 16 amino acids. The CDR3 DNA is TGTGCCAGCAGTTTAACTTTCTCAGCCCTCTACAATGAGCAGTTCTTC. Amino acid sequence: CASSLTFSALYNEQFF.

The rearrangement links TRBV7-6 to TRBJ2-1; 8 nucleotides agree with TRBD1. The CDR3 is 15 residues long. V lost 6 bases and J lost 5; bases outside the gene matches: 9. Per germline, CDR1 SGHVS and CDR2 FNYEAQ. CDR3 sequence reads: CASRSGTGPHNEQFF. The CDR3 coding sequence is TGTGCCAGCAGGTCAGGGACAGGCCCGCACAATGAGCAGTTCTTC.

The chain links TRBV7-2 to TRBJ2-7; D might be TRBD1 (8 bases). This CDR3 contains 17 residues. The germline V gene encodes CDR1 SGHTA and CDR2 FQGNSA. Trimming removed 6 bases from V and 0 bases from J, with 21 bases in between. CDR3 bases: TGTGCCAGCAGTCCACGCGAGGGGGGGACAGGCTCCTACGAGCAGTACTTC. Encoded protein: CASSPREGGTGSYEQYF. The full variable domain, rest sourced from reference TRBV7-2 and TRBJ2-7, is GAGVSQSPSNKVTEKGKDVELRCDPISGHTALYWYRQSLGQGLEFLIYFQGNSAPDKSGLPSDRFSAERTGGSVSTLTIQRTQQEDSAVYLCASSPREGGTGSYEQYFGPGTRLTVT.

This clonotype was detected only a few times. The chain joins TRBV6-5 to TRBJ2-1; perhaps TRBD1 as D (5 bases). With 2 bases removed from V and 6 bases from J, the gap between germline ends came to 8 bases. The CDR3 has 13 residues. Germline V gives CDR1 MNHEY, CDR2 SVGAGI. The CDR3 loop is CASSYQGPNEQFF. For the CDR3, the DNA is TGTGCCAGCAGTTACCAGGGCCCCAATGAGCAGTTCTTC.

This clonotype showed up many times. The chain links TRBV5-1 to TRBJ2-1, with D tentatively TRBD1 (6 bases). The CDR3 runs 15 residues. The germline V and J ends were trimmed by 4 bases and 10 bases, with 21 bases remaining between them. Germline values: CDR1 SGHRS, CDR2 YFSETQ. The CDR3 bases are TGCGCCAGCAGCCCAACCCGACAGGCCAGTGGGGAGCAGTTCTTC. It encodes CASSPTRQASGEQFF.

This clonotype was counted only a few times. V and J are TRBV5-1 and TRBJ1-6; 11 nucleotides agree with TRBD1. With 4 bases clipped from V and 8 bases from J, the junction kept 2 bases outside the gene matches. The CDR3 runs 14 residues. From germline, CDR1 is SGHRS and CDR2 YFSETQ. The CDR3 sequence is CASSVGQGDSPLHF. The CDR3, as DNA: TGCGCCAGCAGCGTGGGACAGGGGGATTCACCCCTCCACTTT. Together with reference TRBV5-1 and TRBJ1-6, the CDR3 gives the full variable domain: KAGVTQTPRYLIKTRGQQVTLSCSPISGHRSVSWYQQTPGQGLQFLFEYFSETQRNKGNFPGRFSGRQFSNSRSEMNVSTLELGDSALYLCASSVGQGDSPLHFGNGTRLTVT.

The chain has TRBV7-2 and TRBJ2-3, with D perhaps TRBD2 (6 bases). V lost 2 bases and J 7 bases, leaving 10 bases between the germline ends. The CDR3 consists of 13 residues. Per germline, CDR1 SGHTA and CDR2 FQGNSA. As DNA, the CDR3 is TGTGCCAGCAGCTTAACGCGGGAAAATACGCAGTATTTT. The encoded protein is CASSLTRENTQYF.